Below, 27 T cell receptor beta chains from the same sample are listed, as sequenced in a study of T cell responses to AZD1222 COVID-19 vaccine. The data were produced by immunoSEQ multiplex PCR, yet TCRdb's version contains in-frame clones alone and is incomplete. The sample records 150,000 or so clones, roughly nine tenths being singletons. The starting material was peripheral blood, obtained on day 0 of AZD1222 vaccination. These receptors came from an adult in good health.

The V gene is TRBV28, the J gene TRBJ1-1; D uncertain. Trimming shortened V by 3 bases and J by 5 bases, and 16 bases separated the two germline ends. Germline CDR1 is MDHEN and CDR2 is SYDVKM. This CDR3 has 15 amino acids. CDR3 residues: CASSLREGVGTEAFF. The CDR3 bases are TGTGCCAGCAGTTTGAGGGAGGGTGTAGGAACTGAAGCTTTCTTT.

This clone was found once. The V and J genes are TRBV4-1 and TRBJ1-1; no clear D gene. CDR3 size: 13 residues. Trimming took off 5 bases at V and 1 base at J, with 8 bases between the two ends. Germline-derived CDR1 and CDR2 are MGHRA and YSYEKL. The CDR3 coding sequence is TGCGCCAGCAGCGTAGACTGGAACACTGAAGCTTTCTTT. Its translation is CASSVDWNTEAFF.

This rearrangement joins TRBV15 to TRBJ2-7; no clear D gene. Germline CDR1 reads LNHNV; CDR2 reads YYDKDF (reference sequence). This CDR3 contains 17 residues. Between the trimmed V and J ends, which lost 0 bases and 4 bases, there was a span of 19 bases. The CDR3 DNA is TGTGCCACCAGCAGAGATTCAGCCTTGCTAGTAGAATACGAGCAGTACTTC. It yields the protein CATSRDSALLVEYEQYF. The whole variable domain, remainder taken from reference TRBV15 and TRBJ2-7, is DAMVIQNPRYQVTQFGKPVTLSCSQTLNHNVMYWYQQKSSQAPKLLFHYYDKDFNNEADTPDNFQSRRPNTSFCFLDIRSPGLGDTAMYLCATSRDSALLVEYEQYFGPGTRLTVT.

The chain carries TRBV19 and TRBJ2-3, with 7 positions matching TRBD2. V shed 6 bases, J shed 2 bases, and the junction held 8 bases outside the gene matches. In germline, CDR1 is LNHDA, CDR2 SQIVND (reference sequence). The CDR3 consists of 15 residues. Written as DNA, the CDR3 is TGTGCCAGTAGCCTGCTGGGGGGGGTCACAGATACGCAGTATTTT. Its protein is CASSLLGGVTDTQYF.

As DNA, the CDR3 is TGTGCCAGCAGTTTTATCGGGATTGGAGAAAAACTGTTTTTT. Protein: CASSFIGIGEKLFF. The genes are TRBV28 and TRBJ1-4; D not resolved. The CDR3 loop spans 14 amino acids. The germline V and J ends were trimmed by 3 bases and 8 bases, with 13 bases remaining between them. Germline CDR1 MDHEN, CDR2 SYDVKM.

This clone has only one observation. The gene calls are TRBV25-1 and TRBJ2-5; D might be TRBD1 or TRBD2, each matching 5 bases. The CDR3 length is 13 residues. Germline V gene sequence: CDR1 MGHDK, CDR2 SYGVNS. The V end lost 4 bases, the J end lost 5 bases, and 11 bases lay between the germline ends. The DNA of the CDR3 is TGTGCCAGCAGTGGTGTTTGGGGGGAGACCCAGTACTTC. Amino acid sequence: CASSGVWGETQYF.

The CDR3 loop is CASSVAGTSGRKDEQFF. Written as DNA, the CDR3 is TGTGCCAGCAGCGTAGCGGGGACTAGCGGGAGGAAGGATGAGCAGTTCTTC. This sequence joins TRBV9 and TRBJ2-1, with 15 bases matching TRBD2. V lost 0 bases, J lost 8 bases, and 6 bases stayed unmatched. The CDR3 extends over 17 amino acids. Germline V gene sequence: CDR1 SGDLS, CDR2 YYNGEE.

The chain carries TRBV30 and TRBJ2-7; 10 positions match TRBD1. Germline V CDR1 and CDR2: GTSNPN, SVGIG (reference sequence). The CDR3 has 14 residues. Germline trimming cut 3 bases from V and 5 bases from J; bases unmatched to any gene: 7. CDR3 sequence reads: CAWRGPDRGDEQYF. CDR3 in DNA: TGTGCCTGGAGGGGACCGGACAGGGGGGACGAGCAGTACTTC.

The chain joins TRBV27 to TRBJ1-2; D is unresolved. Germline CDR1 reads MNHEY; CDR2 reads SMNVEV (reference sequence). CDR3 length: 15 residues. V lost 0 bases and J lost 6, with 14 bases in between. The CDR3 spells CASSLSGGRAHGYTF. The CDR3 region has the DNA TGTGCCAGCAGTTTATCCGGAGGGCGGGCGCATGGCTACACCTTC.

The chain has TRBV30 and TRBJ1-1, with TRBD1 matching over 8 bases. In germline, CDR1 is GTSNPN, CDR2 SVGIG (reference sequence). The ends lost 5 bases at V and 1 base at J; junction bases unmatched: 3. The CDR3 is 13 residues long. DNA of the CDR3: TGTGCCTGGGACGGACAGGGGAACACTGAAGCTTTCTTT. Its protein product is CAWDGQGNTEAFF.

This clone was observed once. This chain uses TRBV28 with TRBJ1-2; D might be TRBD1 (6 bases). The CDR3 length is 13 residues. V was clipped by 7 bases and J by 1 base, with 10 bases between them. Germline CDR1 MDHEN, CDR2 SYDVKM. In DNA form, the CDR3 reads TGTGCCAGCAACCAGGGGCTTAACTATGGCTACACCTTC. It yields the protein CASNQGLNYGYTF.

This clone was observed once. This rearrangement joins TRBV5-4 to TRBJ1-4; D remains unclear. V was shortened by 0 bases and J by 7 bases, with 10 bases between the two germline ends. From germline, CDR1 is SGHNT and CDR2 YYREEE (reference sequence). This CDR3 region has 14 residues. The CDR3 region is CASSLEPASEKLFF. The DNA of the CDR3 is TGTGCCAGCAGCTTGGAACCCGCGAGTGAAAAACTGTTTTTT.

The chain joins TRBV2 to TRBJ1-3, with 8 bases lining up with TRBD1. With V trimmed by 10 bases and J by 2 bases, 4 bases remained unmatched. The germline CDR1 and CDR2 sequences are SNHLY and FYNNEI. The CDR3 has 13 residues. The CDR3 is CATQTGAGNTIYF. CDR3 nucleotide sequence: TGTGCCACTCAGACAGGGGCTGGAAACACCATATATTTT.

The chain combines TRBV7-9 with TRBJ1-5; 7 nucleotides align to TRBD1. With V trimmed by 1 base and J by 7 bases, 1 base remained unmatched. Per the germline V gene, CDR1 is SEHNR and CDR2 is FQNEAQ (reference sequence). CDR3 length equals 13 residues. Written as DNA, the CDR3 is TGTGCCAGCAGCTTAGAGGGGGCACAGCCCCAGCATTTT. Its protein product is CASSLEGAQPQHF.

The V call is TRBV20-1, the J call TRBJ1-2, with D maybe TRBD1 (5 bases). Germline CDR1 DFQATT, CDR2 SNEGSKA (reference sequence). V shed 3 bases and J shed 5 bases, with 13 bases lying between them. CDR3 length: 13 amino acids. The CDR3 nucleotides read TGCAGTGCTAGTTATGGGACGGGGTATGGCTACACCTTC. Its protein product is CSASYGTGYGYTF.

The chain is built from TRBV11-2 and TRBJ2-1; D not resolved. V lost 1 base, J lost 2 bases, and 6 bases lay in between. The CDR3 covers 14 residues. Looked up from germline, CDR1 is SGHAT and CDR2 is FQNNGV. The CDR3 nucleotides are TGTGCCAGCAGCTTAGGACGGACCTACAATGAGCAGTTCTTC. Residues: CASSLGRTYNEQFF.

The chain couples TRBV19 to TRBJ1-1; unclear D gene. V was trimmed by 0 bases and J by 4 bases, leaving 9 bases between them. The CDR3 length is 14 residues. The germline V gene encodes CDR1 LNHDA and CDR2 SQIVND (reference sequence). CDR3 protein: CASSIDQTGTEAFF. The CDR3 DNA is TGTGCCAGTAGTATAGATCAAACCGGCACTGAAGCTTTCTTT.

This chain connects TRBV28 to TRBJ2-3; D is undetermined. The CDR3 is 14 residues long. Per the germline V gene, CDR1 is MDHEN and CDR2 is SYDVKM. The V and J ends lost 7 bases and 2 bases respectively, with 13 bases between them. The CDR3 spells CASTTPVFTDTQYF. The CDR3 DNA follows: TGTGCCAGCACCACGCCGGTATTCACAGATACGCAGTATTTT.

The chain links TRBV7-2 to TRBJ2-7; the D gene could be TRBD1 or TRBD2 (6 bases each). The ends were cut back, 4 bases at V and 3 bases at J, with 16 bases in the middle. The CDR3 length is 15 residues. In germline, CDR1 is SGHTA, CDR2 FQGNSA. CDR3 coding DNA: TGTGCCAGCAGCTATTATAGGGGGGACTTCTACGAGCAGTACTTC. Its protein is CASSYYRGDFYEQYF.

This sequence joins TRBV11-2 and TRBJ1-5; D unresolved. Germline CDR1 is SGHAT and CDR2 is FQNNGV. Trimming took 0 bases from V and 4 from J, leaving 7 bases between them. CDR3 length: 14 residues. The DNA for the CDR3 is TGTGCCAGCAGCTTAGATGGGCCGAATCAGCCCCAGCATTTT. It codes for CASSLDGPNQPQHF.

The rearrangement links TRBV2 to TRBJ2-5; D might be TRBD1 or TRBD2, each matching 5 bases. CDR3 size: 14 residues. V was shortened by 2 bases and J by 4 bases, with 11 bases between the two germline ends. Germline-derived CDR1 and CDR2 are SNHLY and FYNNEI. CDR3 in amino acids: CASSENAGRETQYF. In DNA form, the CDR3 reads TGTGCCAGCAGTGAAAATGCAGGGAGAGAGACCCAGTACTTC.

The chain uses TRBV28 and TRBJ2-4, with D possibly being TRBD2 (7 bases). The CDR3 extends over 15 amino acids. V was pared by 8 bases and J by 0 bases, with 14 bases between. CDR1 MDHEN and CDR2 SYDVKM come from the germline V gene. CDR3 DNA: TGTGCCAGCTGGGGGGGGCGAGGAGCCAAAAACATTCAGTACTTC. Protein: CASWGGRGAKNIQYF.

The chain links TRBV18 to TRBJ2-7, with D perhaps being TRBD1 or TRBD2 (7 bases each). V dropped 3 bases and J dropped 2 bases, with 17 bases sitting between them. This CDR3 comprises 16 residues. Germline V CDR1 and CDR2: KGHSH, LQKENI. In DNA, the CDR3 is TGTGCCAGCTCACCGCAGGGGGGGCGGCAGACCTACGAGCAGTACTTC. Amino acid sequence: CASSPQGGRQTYEQYF.

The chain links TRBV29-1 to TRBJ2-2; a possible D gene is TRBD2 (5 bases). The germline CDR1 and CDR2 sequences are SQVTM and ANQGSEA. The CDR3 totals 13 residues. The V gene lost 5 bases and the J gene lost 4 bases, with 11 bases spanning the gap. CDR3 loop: CSVLRAATGELFF. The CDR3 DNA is TGCAGCGTTCTGAGGGCTGCCACCGGGGAGCTGTTTTTT.

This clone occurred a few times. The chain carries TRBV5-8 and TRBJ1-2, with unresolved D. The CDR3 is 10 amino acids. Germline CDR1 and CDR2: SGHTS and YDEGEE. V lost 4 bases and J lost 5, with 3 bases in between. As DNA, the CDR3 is TGTGCCAGCAGCAAATATGGCTACACCTTC. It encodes CASSKYGYTF.

CDR3 sequence (DNA): TGTGCCAGCTCACCCAGGGATAACACTGAAGCTTTCTTT. Translated, it gives CASSPRDNTEAFF. V is TRBV18 and J is TRBJ1-1, with TRBD1 as a possible D gene (5 bases). The CDR3 loop spans 13 amino acids. From germline, CDR1 is KGHSH and CDR2 LQKENI. Trimming pared 3 bases from V and 2 bases from J, leaving 7 bases between.

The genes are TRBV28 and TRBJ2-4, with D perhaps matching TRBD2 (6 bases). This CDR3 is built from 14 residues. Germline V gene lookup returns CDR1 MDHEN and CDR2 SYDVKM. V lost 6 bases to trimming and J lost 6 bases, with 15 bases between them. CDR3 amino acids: CASRPGDSGNIQYF. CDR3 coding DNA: TGTGCCAGCAGGCCGGGGGATTCGGGAAACATTCAGTACTTC.